The sequence of this TCR beta chain was determined in a study of cytomegalovirus exposure and HLA in healthy donors. Overall study: It was reported in a later analysis that the same platform had been used for the approximately 110 validation repertoires as for the approximately 700 first-cohort repertoires.

Clones were read by immunoSEQ multiplex PCR, and TCRdb kept only the in-frame ones, dropping some. Among roughly 50,000 clones listed, roughly 93% were seen once. V lost 1 base, J lost 4 bases, and 11 bases lay in between. The CDR3 extends over 15 amino acids. The V gene's germline CDR1 is MGHRA and CDR2 YSYEKL. General study results and limits: The listing of roughly 160 TCR beta chains classed them as cytomegalovirus-associated. It was reported that the classifier diagnosed cytomegalovirus status with high specificity and sensitivity in both the original and validation cohorts.

Details on this clone: Its antigen is not known.

The sample was PBMCs. The receptor comes from a woman aged 18 to 35 in good health and CMV-seropositive. The chain carries TRBV4-1 and TRBJ1-3; D remains unclear. In DNA, the CDR3 is TGCGCCAGCAGCCAAGGGCATGTCTCGGGAAACACCATATATTTT. Translating it yields CASSQGHVSGNTIYF.